One and the same sample provided the 10 T cell receptor beta chains below, sequenced in a study of T-cell memory formation after mild COVID-19. TCRdb processed the 5' RACE reads anew with MiXCR; each CDR3 protein has one entry. The table has 100,000 to 130,000 distinct CDR3 sequences, under 15% seen once. Sequenced sample: PBMCs or a T cell subset sorted from them (not recorded which). All receptors derive from a man aged 18 to 30 who had mild COVID-19 (a few samples of this study predate the infection). Cell type and time point are not known.

The sample holds a few counts of this clonotype. The V gene is TRBV7-9, the J gene TRBJ2-1; 8 bases map to TRBD1. Germline V CDR1 and CDR2: SEHNR, FQNEAQ (reference sequence). CDR3 size: 14 residues. V lost 5 bases and J lost 9; bases outside the gene matches: 9. CDR3 bases: TGTGCCAGCAGCGCAGGGACAGGTTATGTTGAGCAGTTCTTC. Protein: CASSAGTGYVEQFF. Full variable domain (rest looked up from reference TRBV7-9 and TRBJ2-1): DTGVSQNPRHKITKRGQNVTFRCDPISEHNRLYWYRQTLGQGPEFLTYFQNEAQLEKSRLLSDRFSAERPKGSFSTLEIQRTEQGDSAMYLCASSAGTGYVEQFFGPGTRLTVL.

This clonotype was counted only a few times. CDR3 coding DNA: TGTGCCAGCGAACTAGACATTCAGTACTTC. Protein sequence: CASELDIQYF. The chain links TRBV7-2 to TRBJ2-4, with D perhaps matching TRBD2 (5 bases). The CDR3 contains 10 residues. Germline-derived CDR1 and CDR2 are SGHTA and FQGNSA. The V end was cut by 8 bases, the J end by 8 bases, with 7 bases between.

This clonotype was picked up many times. The chain links TRBV5-1 to TRBJ2-3, with D unresolved. V was shortened by 0 bases and J by 2 bases, with 4 bases between the two germline ends. Germline V gene data show CDR1 as SGHRS and CDR2 as YFSETQ. The CDR3 covers 13 residues. CDR3 nucleotide sequence: TGCGCCAGCAGCTTGGATCCCACAGATACGCAGTATTTT. Translation gives CASSLDPTDTQYF.

The genes are TRBV3-1 and TRBJ2-5, with 10 bases that match TRBD2. The V segment lost 3 bases and the J segment 5 bases; nucleotides outside the gene matches: 9. From germline, CDR1 is LGHDT and CDR2 YNNKEL (reference sequence). This CDR3 spans 16 amino acids. CDR3 bases: TGTGCCAGCAGCCACTACTTAGCGGGGGGCGGTGAGACCCAGTACTTC. This codes for CASSHYLAGGGETQYF.

This clonotype was detected ten times or more. This sequence joins TRBV7-2 and TRBJ2-3, with D perhaps TRBD1 or TRBD2 (5 bases each). Trimming removed 7 bases from V and 0 bases from J, with 14 bases in between. The CDR3 runs to 15 residues. Germline V gives CDR1 SGHTA, CDR2 FQGNSA. CDR3 coding DNA: TGTGCCAGCACAAACAGGCTAGCTAGCACAGATACGCAGTATTTT. Protein product: CASTNRLASTDTQYF. The complete variable domain, with remaining parts taken from reference TRBV7-2 and TRBJ2-3, reads GAGVSQSPSNKVTEKGKDVELRCDPISGHTALYWYRQSLGQGLEFLIYFQGNSAPDKSGLPSDRFSAERTGGSVSTLTIQRTQQEDSAVYLCASTNRLASTDTQYFGPGTRLTVL.

This clonotype showed up many times. The chain links TRBV7-8 to TRBJ2-5; TRBD2 agrees at 10 bases. The CDR3 totals 15 residues. The germline V gene encodes CDR1 SGHVS and CDR2 FQNEAQ. Unmatched junction bases numbered 4, after V lost 2 bases and J lost 4 bases. CDR3 loop: CASSLQRGGRETQYF. CDR3 bases: TGTGCCAGCAGCTTACAGCGGGGGGGCCGAGAGACCCAGTACTTC.

This clonotype was observed a few times. The V gene is TRBV6-5, the J gene TRBJ2-3, with 8 bases aligning to TRBD2. The CDR3 runs to 15 residues. CDR1 and CDR2 (germline): MNHEY, SVGAGI. The V segment lost 6 bases and the J segment 5 bases; nucleotides outside the gene matches: 10. The CDR3 protein is CASRPEGLGRDTQYF. Written as DNA, the CDR3 is TGTGCCAGCAGGCCGGAGGGACTAGGCAGAGATACGCAGTATTTT.

The chain recombines TRBV7-3 with TRBJ2-5, with D hard to call. CDR1 and CDR2 (germline): SGHTA, FQGTGA. V was clipped by 2 bases and J by 0 bases, with 13 bases between them. This CDR3 is built from 16 residues. The CDR3 region has the DNA TGTGCCAGCAGCTTATCCGGCCCGACGGACCAAGAGACCCAGTACTTC. Translation gives CASSLSGPTDQETQYF.

The chain employs TRBV4-1 and TRBJ1-2; no clear D. The CDR3 is 16 residues long. Germline V gene sequence: CDR1 MGHRA, CDR2 YSYEKL. The V gene lost 7 bases and the J gene lost 0 bases, with 18 bases spanning the gap. The CDR3 is CASNQGTQRANYGYTF. CDR3 nucleotide sequence: TGCGCCAGCAATCAAGGTACCCAGCGAGCTAACTATGGCTACACCTTC.

This clonotype showed up just a few times. The chain employs TRBV6-5 and TRBJ2-3, with 7 bases lining up with TRBD2. Per germline, CDR1 MNHEY and CDR2 SVGAGI. This CDR3 region has 16 residues. J was trimmed by 0 bases and V by 6 bases; bases with no gene match: 9. In nucleotides, the CDR3 is TGTGCCAGCAGCCCCTGGGACTACCGGAGCACAGATACGCAGTATTTT. Translation gives CASSPWDYRSTDTQYF.